The T cell receptor beta chain described here comes from a study of glioma-infiltrating T cells after dendritic cell vaccination. Study overall: Glioblastoma patients came from Phase I and II dendritic cell vaccination trials. The vaccine used monocyte-derived dendritic cells pulsed overnight with autologous tumor lysate.

Time point noted: after dendritic cell vaccination, including at tumor progression/relapse. Only patients with spare fresh-frozen tumor and over two years of follow-up were included. Sequenced by immunoSEQ multiplex PCR; TCRdb stores in-frame clones only, minus some. The sample consists of tens of thousands of clones, about 81% of them appearing once. Unmatched junction bases numbered 10, after V lost 0 bases and J lost 8 bases. The CDR3 is 16 residues long. Per germline, CDR1 SGHKS and CDR2 YYEKEE (reference sequence). This specimen was blood, taken after dendritic cell vaccination. This clonotype was sampled from a human donor with glioblastoma. The rearrangement joins TRBV5-5 to TRBJ1-4; TRBD1 agrees at 7 bases. The CDR3 DNA is TGTGCCAGCAGCTTGGAAGGGGCAGGGGGTCGGGAAAAACTGTTTTTT. This codes for CASSLEGAGGREKLFF.